Listed below are T cell receptor beta chains from one sample, sequenced in a study of T cells in Graves' hyperthyroidism and ophthalmopathy. TCRdb ran MiXCR on the multiplex PCR reads and lists one entry per CDR3 protein. The repertoire includes about 200,000 distinct CDR3 sequences, about 17% of them detected once, and 53% sits in the top ten. The material sequenced was blood. The receptor source for this set is a woman between 50 and 59 years old with Graves' hyperthyroidism. CDR3s leave out the opening cysteine and the closing phenylalanine or tryptophan. Some rows mark clone size as missing; the rest say once, few, many or name a class of expanded clone.

size: many
V: TRBV6-2/TRBV6-3
J: TRBJ1-1
CDR3: ASSYLNMNTEAF

size: many
V: TRBV29-1
J: TRBJ1-2
CDR3: SVRPDAYGYT

size: many
V: TRBV20-1
J: TRBJ2-4
CDR3: SATPPPRRADIQY

size: few
V: TRBV29-1
J: TRBJ2-3
CDR3: STRGWVVAGYWADTQY

size: NA
V: TRBV7-9
J: TRBJ2-1
CDR3: ASSLSGGAYNEQF

size: few
V: TRBV10-3
J: TRBJ2-7
CDR3: AISEPKAGTIYEQY

size: many
V: TRBV11-3
J: TRBJ1-1
CDR3: ASSLEGLGGTEAF

size: NA
V: TRBV10-3
J: TRBJ2-1
CDR3: AISESSDRVNEQF

size: many
V: TRBV12-3/TRBV12-4
J: TRBJ1-5
CDR3: ASSWTGANQPQH

size: many
V: TRBV3-1
J: TRBJ2-3
CDR3: ASSQFGLASDTQY

size: many
V: TRBV11-3
J: TRBJ2-3
CDR3: ASSARTGGITDTQY

size: many
V: TRBV20-1
J: TRBJ2-3
CDR3: SAIQPQTGGGTDTQY

size: few
V: TRBV20-1
J: TRBJ1-2
CDR3: SGDAGYGYT

size: many
V: TRBV12-3/TRBV12-4
J: TRBJ1-1
CDR3: ASRKALSNTEAF

size: NA
V: TRBV5-1
J: TRBJ1-2
CDR3: ASKIRGDSYYGYT

size: many
V: TRBV7-2
J: TRBJ2-1
CDR3: ASSPSGQDEQF

size: many
V: TRBV19
J: TRBJ2-2
CDR3: ASRMASGRVQLGELF

size: NA
V: TRBV27
J: TRBJ2-3
CDR3: ASSKGVETDTQY

size: few
V: TRBV19
J: TRBJ1-5
CDR3: ASSIGGQNQPQH

size: NA
V: TRBV18
J: TRBJ2-7
CDR3: ASSPRHGDEQY

size: many
V: TRBV6-1
J: TRBJ1-1
CDR3: ASSDPTGNTEAF

size: many
V: TRBV10-1
J: TRBJ2-1
CDR3: ASCLLEGRYNEQF

size: NA
V: TRBV2
J: TRBJ2-3
CDR3: ASSVEGRRSTDTQY

size: many
V: TRBV6-1
J: TRBJ2-5
CDR3: ASILAGTRETQY

size: NA
V: TRBV18
J: TRBJ2-7
CDR3: ASSPPEDYTYEQY

size: many
V: TRBV7-9
J: TRBJ1-6
CDR3: ASSRQMTGGLSPLH

size: NA
V: TRBV27
J: TRBJ2-7
CDR3: ASSTVDRDYEQY

size: many
V: TRBV7-9
J: TRBJ2-7
CDR3: ASSLQIQGAREQY

size: NA
V: TRBV7-9
J: TRBJ2-3
CDR3: ASSNRDRDITDTQY

size: many
V: TRBV28
J: TRBJ1-1
CDR3: ASSGQGRNTEAF

size: NA
V: TRBV7-3
J: TRBJ2-1
CDR3: ASSLSPGTSGSYNEQF

size: few
V: TRBV27
J: TRBJ1-5
CDR3: ASRPFSGADQPQH

size: NA
V: TRBV12-3/TRBV12-4
J: TRBJ1-2
CDR3: ASSSHYGYT

size: few
V: TRBV5-1
J: TRBJ2-1
CDR3: ASSFSGSDNEQF

size: NA
V: TRBV2
J: TRBJ2-5
CDR3: ASSPTSFRETQY

size: many
V: TRBV7-3
J: TRBJ2-1
CDR3: ASSATSGPYNEQF

size: many
V: TRBV18
J: TRBJ1-1
CDR3: ASSPGTPQNTEAF

size: many
V: TRBV27
J: TRBJ1-1
CDR3: ASGWRSVNTEAF

size: few
V: TRBV20-1
J: TRBJ2-1
CDR3: SARRTSGPDNEQF

size: NA
V: TRBV11-2
J: TRBJ2-5
CDR3: ASSLGLAGVRETQY

size: NA
V: TRBV5-4
J: TRBJ1-1
CDR3: ASSKYGITGEAF

size: many
V: TRBV2
J: TRBJ1-1
CDR3: ASSARGTGGTEAF

size: many
V: TRBV5-5
J: TRBJ2-1
CDR3: ASSSFGGGTGVNEQF

size: many
V: TRBV6-1
J: TRBJ2-6
CDR3: ASSAGQSSGANVLT

size: many
V: TRBV15
J: TRBJ1-4
CDR3: ATSRDSAKYEKLF

size: many
V: TRBV3-1
J: TRBJ2-2
CDR3: ASTFGGSRTGELF

size: NA
V: TRBV5-6
J: TRBJ1-1
CDR3: ASSLDPRGTEAF

size: few
V: TRBV19
J: TRBJ1-5
CDR3: ASRGGGNQPQH

size: NA
V: TRBV7-9
J: TRBJ2-7
CDR3: ASSSPLRLAQGEQY

size: NA
V: TRBV24-1
J: TRBJ2-1
CDR3: ATSDLRGSGRSPYNEQF

size: NA
V: TRBV12-3/TRBV12-4
J: TRBJ2-1
CDR3: ASSPGTGGQQF

size: many
V: TRBV3-1
J: TRBJ2-3
CDR3: ASSPYRGGLTDTQY